Reported below is one T cell receptor beta chain. What it binds is not known. This entry is derived from a study of cytomegalovirus exposure and HLA in healthy donors. Study-level results: Analysis performed later found 16,000 or so TCR beta sequences associated with HLA alleles at 0.05 false discovery rate. Most TCR sequences proved rare, with some public TCRs found in many donors. A later analysis found most CMV-associated TCR beta chains apparently HLA-restricted.

From germline, CDR1 is SNHLY and CDR2 FYNNEI. There are 12 residues in the CDR3. The V gene end was trimmed by 7 bases and the J gene end by 6 bases; junction bases not matched to a gene: 2. The PCR employed 60 Vbeta primers together with 13 Jbeta primers. Method: immunoSEQ multiplex PCR; TCRdb's copy keeps in-frame clones and lacks some. The repertoire holds more than 85,000 clones, around 84% seen once, with around 1.2% in the top ten. The receptor's source is a woman aged 25 to 39 in good health and CMV-seronegative. The rearrangement uses TRBV2 and TRBJ2-2, with TRBD2 identical over 7 bases. Specimen: PBMCs. This chain's CDR3 is CASIGGAGELFF. As DNA, the CDR3 is TGTGCCAGCATTGGGGGGGCCGGGGAGCTGTTTTTT. The variable domain in full, with the rest retrieved from reference TRBV2 and TRBJ2-2, is EPEVTQTPSHQVTQMGQEVILRCVPISNHLYFYWYRQILGQKVEFLVSFYNNEISEKSEIFDDQFSVERPDGSNFTLKIRSTKLEDSAMYFCASIGGAGELFFGEGSRLTVL.